Shown below are 32 T cell receptor beta chains from a single sample sequenced in a study of post-analysis software for immune sequencing data. Study observations and caveats: Among five TRBV segments more frequent in patients than controls were TRBV5-6, TRBV5-1 and TRBV20-1.

TCR beta cDNA libraries included unique molecular identifiers. Using its own MiXCR run on the PCR reads, TCRdb lists one record per CDR3 protein. This table holds about 770,000 distinct CDR3 sequences, under 60% found once. Their antigen targets remain unknown. The sequenced sample was blood. The receptors here all came from a girl aged 10-17 years with multiple sclerosis.

The J gene is TRBJ2-1, the V gene TRBV12-3 or TRBV12-4, with 13 bases matching TRBD2. This CDR3 spans 22 amino acids. V trimming: 2 bases; J trimming: 0 bases; junction bases outside the gene matches: 16. CDR3 protein: CASSLHRVGLAGPANSYNEQFF. Written as DNA, the CDR3 is TGTGCCAGCAGTTTACACAGGGTGGGACTAGCGGGGCCGGCCAACTCCTACAATGAGCAGTTCTTC.

DNA for the CDR3: TGCAGTGCTAGTGGCCTAGCGACCTCCTACGAGCAGTACTTC. The encoded protein is CSASGLATSYEQYF. The rearrangement uses TRBV20-1 and TRBJ2-5; D is possibly TRBD2 (6 bases). The J call may be wrong; the DNA end is better matched by TRBJ2-7. This CDR3 has 14 residues. CDR1 and CDR2 (germline): DFQATT, SNEGSKA (reference sequence).

This clonotype was observed a few times. The chain employs TRBV29-1 and TRBJ1-1; 8 bases line up with TRBD1. The V gene's germline CDR1 is SQVTM and CDR2 ANQGSEA. V dropped 7 bases and J dropped 10; count of bases not matched to a gene: 11. The length of the CDR3 is 12 residues. CDR3 nucleotide sequence: TGCAGCGCCTCGGACAGGGCAAAAGGAGCTTTCTTT. This gives the protein CSASDRAKGAFF.

The chain carries TRBV5-6 and TRBJ2-3; perhaps TRBD2 as D (6 bases). The V end lost 0 bases, the J end lost 6 bases, and 11 bases lay between the germline ends. This CDR3 has 14 residues. Germline CDR1 reads SGHDT; CDR2 reads YYEEEE. CDR3 coding DNA: TGTGCCAGCAGCTTGGGGAGGGGTCCGGATACGCAGTATTTT. Translated: CASSLGRGPDTQYF.

J is TRBJ1-1 and V is TRBV12-3 or TRBV12-4; weak D call: TRBD1 (5 bases). The CDR3 sequence is 14 residues long. V was clipped by 4 bases and J by 3 bases, with 12 bases between them. CDR3: CASSSRAMDTEAFF. CDR3 in DNA: TGTGCCAGCAGTTCCAGGGCTATGGACACTGAAGCTTTCTTT.

This chain links TRBV5-4 with TRBJ1-1; D is possibly TRBD1 (5 bases). Germline assignment: CDR1 SGHNT and CDR2 YYREEE (reference sequence). The CDR3 length is 15 residues. Trimming left V 0 bases short and J 3 bases short, with 12 bases between. The CDR3 nucleotides are TGTGCCAGCAGCTTGGATTGGGAGGGACACACTGAAGCTTTCTTT. This sequence encodes CASSLDWEGHTEAFF.

The genes are TRBV18 and TRBJ1-2; possible D gene TRBD1, 5 bases. CDR3 length equals 16 residues. Germline CDR1 is KGHSH and CDR2 is LQKENI. V lost 5 bases and J 3 bases, leaving 19 bases between the germline ends. As DNA, the CDR3 is TGTGCCAGCTCATCACTCCCTGGGGCAGCAGACTATGGCTACACCTTC. Protein product: CASSSLPGAADYGYTF.

The rearrangement links TRBV6-1 to TRBJ2-3, with D perhaps TRBD1 (6 bases). The germline gives CDR1 MNHNS, CDR2 SASEGT. V lost 0 bases, J lost 0 bases, and 19 bases lay in between. The CDR3 consists of 19 residues. For the CDR3, the DNA is TGTGCCAGCAGTGAAGCCAACCGGTGGGCAGGGGTCAGCACAGATACGCAGTATTTT. It specifies CASSEANRWAGVSTDTQYF.

The CDR3 region has the DNA TGCGCCAGCAGCCAAGATCCAACGACCCGGGACAGTCAAGAGACCCAGTACTTC. This sequence encodes CASSQDPTTRDSQETQYF. The chain links TRBV4-3 to TRBJ2-5; TRBD1 aligns across 7 bases. The V segment lost 0 bases and the J segment 2 bases; nucleotides outside the gene matches: 12. CDR1 and CDR2 from the germline V gene are LGHNA and YSLEER. The CDR3 length is 18 residues.

V gene TRBV12-3 or TRBV12-4 combines with J gene TRBJ2-7, with D perhaps being TRBD1 or TRBD2 (5 bases each). The CDR3 has 14 amino acids. Trimming removed 7 bases from V and 2 bases from J, with 15 bases in between. The CDR3: CASMGEGFPYEQYF. Written as DNA, the CDR3 is TGTGCCAGCATGGGGGAAGGGTTTCCCTACGAGCAGTACTTC.

The chain carries TRBV6-6 and TRBJ1-5; maybe TRBD1 (6 bases). V was pared by 0 bases and J by 3 bases, with 12 bases between. The CDR3 totals 16 residues. Germline V gives CDR1 MNHNY, CDR2 SVGAGI (reference sequence). The CDR3 loop is CASSYSPTGYNQPQHF. CDR3 nucleotide sequence: TGTGCCAGCAGTTACTCCCCGACAGGTTACAATCAGCCCCAGCATTTT.

The V and J genes are TRBV29-1 and TRBJ2-4; D is unresolved. The J call is doubtful: the DNA matches TRBJ2-7 better. The V gene's germline CDR1 is SQVTM and CDR2 ANQGSEA. CDR3 length: 12 residues. DNA for the CDR3: TGCAGCGTTGGGCCCGAGCCCTACGAGCAGTACTTC. Amino acid sequence: CSVGPEPYEQYF.

This chain links TRBV5-1 with TRBJ2-7; maybe TRBD1 (6 bases). V lost 7 bases, J lost 7 bases, and 15 bases lay in between. The germline V gene encodes CDR1 SGHRS and CDR2 YFSETQ. The CDR3 is made up of 12 amino acids. CDR3 sequence reads: CASGLTGREQYF. The CDR3 bases are TGCGCCAGCGGGTTAACAGGGCGGGAGCAGTACTTC.

This chain joins TRBV24-1 and TRBJ1-5, with 7 bases lining up with TRBD1. J gave up 2 bases and V 7 bases, and 4 bases lay outside the gene matches. The germline gives CDR1 KGHDR, CDR2 SFDVKD. The CDR3 sequence is 14 residues long. The CDR3 sequence is CATRDRDGNQPQHF. The CDR3 nucleotides are TGTGCCACCAGAGACAGGGATGGCAATCAGCCCCAGCATTTT.

This clonotype was detected ten times or more. The chain links TRBV29-1 to TRBJ2-3; D ambiguous. The CDR3 runs 11 residues. Germline V gene lookup returns CDR1 SQVTM and CDR2 ANQGSEA. Trimming took off 7 bases at V and 4 bases at J, with 9 bases between the two ends. In DNA, the CDR3 is TGCAGCGCCAGCCGCGCAGATACGCAGTATTTT. This codes for CSASRADTQYF.

This clonotype occurred a few times. The chain joins TRBV27 to TRBJ1-2, with D maybe TRBD1 (6 bases). Trimming left V 7 bases short and J 4 bases short, with 19 bases between. The germline gives CDR1 MNHEY, CDR2 SMNVEV (reference sequence). CDR3 length equals 15 residues. The CDR3 here is CASTSIGGGAYGYTF. CDR3 in DNA: TGTGCCAGCACCTCCATAGGGGGGGGTGCCTATGGCTACACCTTC.

The chain recombines TRBV6-1 with TRBJ2-7, with 9 bases fitting TRBD1. The ends lost 4 bases at V and 0 bases at J; junction bases unmatched: 4. CDR3 length: 15 amino acids. From germline, CDR1 is MNHNS and CDR2 SASEGT. CDR3 DNA sequence: TGTGCCAGCAGTGGTGGACAGGGGAGCTCCTACGAGCAGTACTTC. This sequence encodes CASSGGQGSSYEQYF.

In its sample, this clonotype was seen a few times. The chain's CDR3 is CASSLVGRSPTDTQYF. CDR3 DNA: TGTGCCAGCAGCTTAGTGGGGAGGTCCCCCACAGATACGCAGTATTTT. The chain recombines TRBV7-2 with TRBJ2-3; possible D gene TRBD2, 6 bases. The germline gives CDR1 SGHTA, CDR2 FQGNSA. CDR3 length equals 16 residues. V was cut by 1 base and J by 2 bases, with 13 bases left in between.

The chain joins TRBV7-2 to TRBJ2-5; 8 positions match TRBD2. The CDR3 sequence is 16 residues long. Germline values: CDR1 SGHTA, CDR2 FQGNSA. V shed 0 bases and J 5 bases; nucleotides not matched to a gene: 8. CDR3 loop: CASSLALAAGTETQYF. The CDR3 nucleotides are TGTGCCAGCAGCTTAGCACTAGCGGCCGGGACGGAGACCCAGTACTTC.

The chain joins TRBV2 to TRBJ1-2, with a tentative D call TRBD1 (5 bases). This CDR3 region has 14 residues. The V gene's germline CDR1 is SNHLY and CDR2 FYNNEI. V was shortened by 6 bases and J by 8 bases, with 19 bases between the two germline ends. The CDR3 sequence: CASSGDGDREGYTF. The CDR3 nucleotides are TGTGCCAGCAGCGGGGACGGAGACCGAGAAGGCTACACCTTC. Supplemented by reference TRBV2 and TRBJ1-2, the full variable domain reads EPEVTQTPSHQVTQMGQEVILRCVPISNHLYFYWYRQILGQKVEFLVSFYNNEISEKSEIFDDQFSVERPDGSNFTLKIRSTKLEDSAMYFCASSGDGDREGYTFGSGTRLTVV.

This chain links TRBV9 with TRBJ2-1, with 7 bases lining up with TRBD2. V was pared by 3 bases and J by 9 bases, with 18 bases of the junction left unmatched. The CDR3 has 17 residues. The V gene's germline CDR1 is SGDLS and CDR2 YYNGEE. DNA for the CDR3: TGTGCCAGCAGCGCCCATCCTGGGGGAGGGCCAGTCCCTGAGCAGTTCTTC. Translated, it gives CASSAHPGGGPVPEQFF.

The chain uses TRBV29-1 and TRBJ2-7; TRBD1 matches at 9 bases. This CDR3 contains 14 residues. Germline trimming cut 6 bases from V and 5 bases from J; bases unmatched to any gene: 11. Germline V CDR1 and CDR2: SQVTM, ANQGSEA. CDR3 nucleotides: TGCAGCGTGGGATCCGGGACAGGGACCCACGAGCAGTACTTC. This translates into CSVGSGTGTHEQYF.

The chain is built from TRBV13 and TRBJ2-4, with 8 bases identical to TRBD1. The CDR3 runs 16 residues. Germline CDR1 reads PRHDT; CDR2 reads FYEKMQ (reference sequence). The junction had 8 bases not matched to a gene; V was cut back by 5 bases and J by 2 bases. The DNA of the CDR3 is TGTGCCAGCAGCCAATTCCAGGGGGCGACCAAAAACATTCAGTACTTC. Its protein is CASSQFQGATKNIQYF.

This clonotype turned up a few times. The rearrangement uses TRBV11-3 and TRBJ2-7; D is undetermined. The CDR3 contains 15 residues. Trimming pared 1 base from V and 0 bases from J, leaving 10 bases between. Germline CDR1 SGHNT, CDR2 YENEEA. The CDR3 loop is CASSLGNPISYEQYF. For the CDR3, the DNA is TGTGCCAGCAGCTTAGGAAACCCAATCTCCTACGAGCAGTACTTC.

V is TRBV6-6 and J is TRBJ1-5; 10 bases fit TRBD1. The CDR3 length is 16 residues. Germline V lookup: CDR1 MNHNY, CDR2 SVGAGI (reference sequence). Trimming took 2 bases from V and 1 from J; bases not matched to a gene: 2. This CDR3 is CASSYRDRGSNQPQHF. In DNA, the CDR3 is TGTGCCAGCAGTTACCGGGACAGGGGAAGCAATCAGCCCCAGCATTTT.

This clonotype came up once. V gene TRBV7-6 combines with J gene TRBJ2-1; TRBD2 matches at 11 bases. The V and J ends lost 5 bases and 5 bases, in that order; junction bases with no gene match: 14. Germline CDR1 reads SGHVS; CDR2 reads FNYEAQ. This CDR3 contains 18 residues. The CDR3 sequence is CASSHSNSLAGGNNEQFF. In DNA, the CDR3 is TGTGCCAGCAGCCATTCGAATTCGTTAGCGGGAGGGAACAATGAGCAGTTCTTC.

There are a few counts of this clonotype. The chain uses TRBV27 and TRBJ1-2; D is uncertain. V dropped 4 bases and J dropped 6 bases, with 9 bases sitting between them. CDR1 MNHEY and CDR2 SMNVEV come from the germline V gene (reference sequence). CDR3 length: 12 residues. This CDR3 reads CASSSFLHGYTF. The CDR3 nucleotides are TGTGCCAGCAGTTCATTCCTCCATGGCTACACCTTC.

CDR3 nucleotide sequence: TGCAGTGCTAGAGATGGGGGGGCAGGGCTGTATGGCTACACCTTC. Protein sequence: CSARDGGAGLYGYTF. The V and J genes are TRBV20-1 and TRBJ1-2, with D perhaps matching TRBD1 (6 bases). Germline CDR1 and CDR2: DFQATT and SNEGSKA (reference sequence). The V end lost 0 bases, the J end lost 5 bases, and 16 bases lay between the germline ends. This CDR3 has 15 residues.

This chain uses TRBV29-1 with TRBJ2-7; 10 positions match TRBD1. Germline V CDR1 and CDR2: SQVTM, ANQGSEA. The trim removed 6 bases at V and 5 bases at J, leaving 13 bases unmatched. The CDR3 consists of 15 residues. CDR3 loop: CSVVPRDRGPHEQYF. The CDR3 DNA is TGCAGCGTCGTTCCCCGGGACAGGGGTCCTCACGAGCAGTACTTC.

The chain couples TRBV15 to TRBJ2-7; 11 bases match TRBD1. The CDR3 loop spans 17 amino acids. V lost 3 bases to trimming and J lost 3 bases; unmatched junction nucleotides: 10. The germline V gene encodes CDR1 LNHNV and CDR2 YYDKDF (reference sequence). CDR3 bases: TGTGCCACCAGCAGCGGGACAGGGGGTTTTGCGGGCTACGAGCAGTACTTC. Translated: CATSSGTGGFAGYEQYF.

The V call is TRBV10-3, the J call TRBJ1-6, with TRBD1 matching over 8 bases. The CDR3 length is 15 residues. Germline trimming cut 10 bases from V and 7 bases from J; bases unmatched to any gene: 12. Germline CDR1 is ENHRY and CDR2 is SYGVKD. This CDR3 reads CATKRGTGFNSPLHF. Here the CDR3 DNA reads TGTGCCACAAAACGCGGGACAGGATTCAATTCACCCCTCCACTTT.

The V and J genes are TRBV20-1 and TRBJ2-3; tentative D call: TRBD2 (6 bases). This CDR3 has 14 residues. Trimming took off 0 bases at V and 0 bases at J, with 7 bases between the two ends. Germline lookup yields CDR1 DFQATT and CDR2 SNEGSKA (reference sequence). The CDR3 sequence: CSARDSGSTDTQYF. In DNA, the CDR3 is TGCAGTGCTAGAGACAGCGGGAGCACAGATACGCAGTATTTT.